The 3 T cell receptor beta chains below all came from one sample that was sequenced in a study of shared T cell receptors in the human thymus. Sequencing was performed with immunoSEQ multiplex PCR; in TCRdb, only in-frame clones are kept and a portion is missing. The sample consists of about 380,000 clones, 95% of them appearing once. The sample was thymocytes. These receptors originate from a human donor.

This rearrangement joins TRBV12-5 to TRBJ2-7; TRBD1 is a possible D gene (5 bases). This CDR3 is built from 13 residues. The V end was cut by 5 bases, the J end by 7 bases, with 15 bases between. In germline, CDR1 is LGHNT, CDR2 FRNRAP. The CDR3 coding sequence is TGTGCTAGTGGTCCCGGACAAGGTTTGGAGCAGTACTTC. Its protein is CASGPGQGLEQYF.

The V call is TRBV9, the J call TRBJ2-2; either TRBD1 or TRBD2 may fit D (5 bases each). The germline CDR1 and CDR2 sequences are SGDLS and YYNGEE. V lost 5 bases to trimming and J lost 1 base, with 12 bases between them. The CDR3 is 15 residues long. Written as DNA, the CDR3 is TGTGCCAGCAGGCCCGGGACCCGGAACACCGGGGAGCTGTTTTTT. It specifies CASRPGTRNTGELFF.

The J gene is TRBJ1-4, the V gene TRBV27; D is possibly TRBD1 (6 bases). The germline V and J ends were trimmed by 7 bases and 6 bases, with 18 bases remaining between them. The CDR3 length is 15 residues. Germline CDR1 and CDR2: MNHEY and SMNVEV (reference sequence). CDR3 bases: TGTGCCAGCAAGGAGGAGAGGGGGAATGATGAAAAACTGTTTTTT. It specifies CASKEERGNDEKLFF.